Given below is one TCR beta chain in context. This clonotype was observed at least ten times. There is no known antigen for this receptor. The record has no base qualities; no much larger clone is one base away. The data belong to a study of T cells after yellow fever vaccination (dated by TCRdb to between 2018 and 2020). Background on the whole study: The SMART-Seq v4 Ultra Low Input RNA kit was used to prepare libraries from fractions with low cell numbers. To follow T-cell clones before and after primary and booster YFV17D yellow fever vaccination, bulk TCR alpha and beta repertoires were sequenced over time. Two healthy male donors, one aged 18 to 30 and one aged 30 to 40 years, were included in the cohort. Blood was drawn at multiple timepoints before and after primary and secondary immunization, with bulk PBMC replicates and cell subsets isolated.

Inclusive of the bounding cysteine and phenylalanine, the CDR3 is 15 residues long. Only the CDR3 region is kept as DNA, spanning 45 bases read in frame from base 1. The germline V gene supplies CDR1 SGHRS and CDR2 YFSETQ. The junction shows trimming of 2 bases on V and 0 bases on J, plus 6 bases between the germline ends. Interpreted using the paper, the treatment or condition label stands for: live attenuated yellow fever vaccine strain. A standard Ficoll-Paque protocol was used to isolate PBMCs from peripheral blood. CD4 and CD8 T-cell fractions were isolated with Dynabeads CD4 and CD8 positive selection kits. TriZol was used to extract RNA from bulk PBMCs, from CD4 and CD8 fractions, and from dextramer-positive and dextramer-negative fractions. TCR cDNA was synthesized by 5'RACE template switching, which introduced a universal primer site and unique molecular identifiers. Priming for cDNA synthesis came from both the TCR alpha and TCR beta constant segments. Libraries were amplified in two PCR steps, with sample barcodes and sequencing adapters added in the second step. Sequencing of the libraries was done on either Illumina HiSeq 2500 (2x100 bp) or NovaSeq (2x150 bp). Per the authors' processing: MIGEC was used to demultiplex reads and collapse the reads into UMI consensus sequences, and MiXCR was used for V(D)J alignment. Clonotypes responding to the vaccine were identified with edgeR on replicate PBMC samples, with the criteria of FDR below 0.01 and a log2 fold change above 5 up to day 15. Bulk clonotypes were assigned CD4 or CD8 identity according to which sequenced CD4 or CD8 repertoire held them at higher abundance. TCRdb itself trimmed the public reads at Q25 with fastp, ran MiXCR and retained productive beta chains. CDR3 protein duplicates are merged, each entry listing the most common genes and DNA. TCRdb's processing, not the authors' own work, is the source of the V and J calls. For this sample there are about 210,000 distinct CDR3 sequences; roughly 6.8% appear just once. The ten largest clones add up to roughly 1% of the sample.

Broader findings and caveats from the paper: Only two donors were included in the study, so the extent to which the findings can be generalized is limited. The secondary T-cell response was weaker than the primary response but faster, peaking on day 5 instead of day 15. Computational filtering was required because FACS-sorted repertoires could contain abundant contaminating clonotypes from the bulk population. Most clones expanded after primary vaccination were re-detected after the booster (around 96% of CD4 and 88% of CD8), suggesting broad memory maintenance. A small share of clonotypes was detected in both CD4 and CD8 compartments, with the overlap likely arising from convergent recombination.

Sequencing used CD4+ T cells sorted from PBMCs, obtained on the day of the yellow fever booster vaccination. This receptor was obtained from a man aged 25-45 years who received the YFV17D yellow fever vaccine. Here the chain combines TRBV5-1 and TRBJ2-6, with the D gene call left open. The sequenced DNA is TGCGCCAGCAGCTTTTCCGACTCTGGGGCCAACGTCCTGACTTTC. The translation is CASSFSDSGANVLTF. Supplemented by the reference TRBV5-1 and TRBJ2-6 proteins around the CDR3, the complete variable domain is KAGVTQTPRYLIKTRGQQVTLSCSPISGHRSVSWYQQTPGQGLQFLFEYFSETQRNKGNFPGRFSGRQFSNSRSEMNVSTLELGDSALYLCASSFSDSGANVLTFGAGSRLTVL.